This T cell receptor (beta chain) was recovered during a study of T cell repertoires in cytomegalovirus infection. The study's findings and limits: Dominating the ex vivo response were HLA-C-restricted CMV-specific TCR beta clonotypes.

This clonotype has a count of ten or more. As yet, its antigen is unknown. The CDR3 runs 15 residues. Trimming stripped 6 bases from V and 5 bases from J, with 18 bases between. Using its own MiXCR run on the reads, TCRdb lists one record per CDR3 protein. In the table there are 150,000 to 190,000 distinct CDR3 sequences, 23% of which are singletons. The TCR sequence derives from a human donor in good health (CMV status not recorded). Some clones in this sample may be carry-over from other donors' samples. Material for sequencing was PBMCs. This chain links TRBV12-3 or TRBV12-4 with TRBJ2-3, with D unclear. CDR3 DNA: TGTGCCAGCAGCCCCGAAGGACCCGCGGTAGATACGCAGTATTTT. This sequence encodes CASSPEGPAVDTQYF.